Each of the 10 T cell receptor beta chains below was sequenced from the same sample in a study of neoadjuvant nivolumab and ipilimumab in lung cancer. Profiling relied on immunoSEQ multiplex PCR, and the TCRdb table lists in-frame clones only, not all of them. The repertoire has about 18,000 clones, 85% to 90% of them found once; the top ten carry over 2%. The source material was peripheral blood, sampled before neoadjuvant nivolumab, alone or with ipilimumab. All receptors come from an adult with non-small cell lung cancer.

This clone showed up just once. This chain links TRBV7-9 with TRBJ1-4, with 10 bases aligning to TRBD1. The V segment lost 4 bases and the J segment 8 bases; nucleotides outside the gene matches: 7. Germline lookup yields CDR1 SEHNR and CDR2 FQNEAQ (reference sequence). CDR3 length: 15 amino acids. CDR3 sequence (DNA): TGTGCCAGCAGCTCCACCGGGACAGGGGTGGAAAAACTGTTTTTT. This sequence encodes CASSSTGTGVEKLFF.

The genes are TRBV7-9 and TRBJ2-2; 7 nucleotides line up with TRBD2. Trimming at V came to 5 bases and at J to 5 bases, leaving 11 bases not matched to a gene. CDR3 size: 16 residues. From germline, CDR1 is SEHNR and CDR2 FQNEAQ (reference sequence). The CDR3 loop reads CASSLFPGLGTGELFF. The CDR3 DNA follows: TGTGCCAGCAGCCTCTTCCCAGGACTAGGAACCGGGGAGCTGTTTTTT.

This chain links TRBV6-5 with TRBJ1-1; D call uncertain. Germline V gene data show CDR1 as MNHEY and CDR2 as SVGAGI. CDR3 length equals 12 residues. Trimming removed 2 bases at V and 1 base at J, with 2 bases between. The CDR3 loop is CASSYQNTEAFF. In DNA, the CDR3 is TGTGCCAGCAGTTACCAGAACACTGAAGCTTTCTTT.

The chain combines TRBV7-9 with TRBJ1-3; TRBD1 matches at 7 bases. This CDR3 comprises 16 residues. Germline trimming cut 7 bases from V and 0 bases from J; bases unmatched to any gene: 9. Germline lookup yields CDR1 SEHNR and CDR2 FQNEAQ (reference sequence). CDR3 amino acids: CASNAQGIASGNTIYF. CDR3 DNA sequence: TGTGCCAGCAACGCACAGGGGATAGCCTCTGGAAACACCATATATTTT.

The chain couples TRBV6-1 to TRBJ1-3, with D perhaps matching TRBD1 (6 bases). This CDR3 comprises 15 residues. Trimming took off 7 bases at V and 0 bases at J, with 13 bases between the two ends. Germline lookup yields CDR1 MNHNS and CDR2 SASEGT. CDR3 coding DNA: TGTGCCAGCACGACAGGTCTACTCTCTGGAAACACCATATATTTT. Protein: CASTTGLLSGNTIYF.

The chain has TRBV5-1 and TRBJ2-7; 8 bases line up with TRBD2. CDR1 and CDR2 (germline): SGHRS, YFSETQ. V was clipped by 2 bases and J by 1 base; unmatched bases: 11. The CDR3 runs 17 residues. Here the CDR3 reads CASSLDYWERESYEQYF. The CDR3 nucleotides read TGCGCCAGCAGCTTAGACTACTGGGAGCGGGAGTCCTACGAGCAGTACTTC.

The chain joins TRBV7-2 to TRBJ2-5, with D possibly TRBD1 on 5 matching bases. The CDR3 totals 14 residues. Trimming left V 1 base short and J 2 bases short, with 8 bases between. Germline CDR1 is SGHTA and CDR2 is FQGNSA. Here the CDR3 reads CASSLEGSQETQYF. The CDR3 DNA reads TGTGCCAGCAGCTTAGAGGGGTCTCAAGAGACCCAGTACTTC. The full variable domain, its missing parts supplied by reference TRBV7-2 and TRBJ2-5, is GAGVSQSPSNKVTEKGKDVELRCDPISGHTALYWYRQSLGQGLEFLIYFQGNSAPDKSGLPSDRFSAERTGGSVSTLTIQRTQQEDSAVYLCASSLEGSQETQYFGPGTRLLVL.

As DNA, the CDR3 is TGCGCCAGCAGCTTGGACAACTACGAGCAGTACTTC. It is translated as CASSLDNYEQYF. J is TRBJ2-7 and V is TRBV5-1; no clear D. Germline CDR1 and CDR2: SGHRS and YFSETQ. V shed 0 bases and J shed 3 bases, with 4 bases lying between them. This CDR3 spans 12 amino acids.

The chain joins TRBV30 to TRBJ2-7; maybe TRBD1 (6 bases). The CDR3 contains 15 residues. V shed 3 bases and J shed 0 bases, with 15 bases lying between them. The germline gives CDR1 GTSNPN, CDR2 SVGIG (reference sequence). In DNA form, the CDR3 reads TGTGCCTGGAGAGACCCCCGGACAGCCTCCTACGAGCAGTACTTC. Translating it yields CAWRDPRTASYEQYF.

The chain carries TRBV18 and TRBJ2-1, with D perhaps TRBD2 (6 bases). Looked up from germline, CDR1 is KGHSH and CDR2 is LQKENI. V shed 4 bases and J shed 7 bases, with 23 bases lying between them. The CDR3 loop spans 17 amino acids. The CDR3 coding sequence is TGTGCCAGCTCACACGGTAGGACTACAGCCGGGATGAATGAGCAGTTCTTC. It encodes CASSHGRTTAGMNEQFF.